In its sample, the clone carrying this T cell receptor (beta chain) was seen a few times. Its cognate antigen is unknown. Each sorted fraction was over 95% pure. This specimen belongs to a study of beta chain features in type 1 diabetes. The CDR3 is 14 residues long. Germline loops: CDR1 SEHNR, CDR2 FQNEAQ (reference sequence). The V and J ends lost 3 bases and 1 base respectively, with 6 bases between them. General observations from the study: Compared with healthy donors, patients appeared to share more similar naive, central memory and regulatory TCRB repertoires.

cDNA synthesis used the whole RNA isolate, giving expressed TCRB sequences. Libraries were prepared by immunoSEQ multiplex PCR; TCRdb keeps only in-frame clonotypes and omits some of them. This sample yields 350,000 to 400,000 clones, of which roughly 15% are seen a single time; roughly 0.019% belongs to the top ten. Sequencing was performed on naive CD4+ T cells from blood. The clonotype originates from a woman younger than 30 in good health. The chain links TRBV7-9 to TRBJ2-2; D gene ambiguous. CDR3 amino acids: CASSLAENTGELFF. CDR3 sequence (DNA): TGTGCCAGCAGCTTGGCGGAGAACACCGGGGAGCTGTTTTTT.